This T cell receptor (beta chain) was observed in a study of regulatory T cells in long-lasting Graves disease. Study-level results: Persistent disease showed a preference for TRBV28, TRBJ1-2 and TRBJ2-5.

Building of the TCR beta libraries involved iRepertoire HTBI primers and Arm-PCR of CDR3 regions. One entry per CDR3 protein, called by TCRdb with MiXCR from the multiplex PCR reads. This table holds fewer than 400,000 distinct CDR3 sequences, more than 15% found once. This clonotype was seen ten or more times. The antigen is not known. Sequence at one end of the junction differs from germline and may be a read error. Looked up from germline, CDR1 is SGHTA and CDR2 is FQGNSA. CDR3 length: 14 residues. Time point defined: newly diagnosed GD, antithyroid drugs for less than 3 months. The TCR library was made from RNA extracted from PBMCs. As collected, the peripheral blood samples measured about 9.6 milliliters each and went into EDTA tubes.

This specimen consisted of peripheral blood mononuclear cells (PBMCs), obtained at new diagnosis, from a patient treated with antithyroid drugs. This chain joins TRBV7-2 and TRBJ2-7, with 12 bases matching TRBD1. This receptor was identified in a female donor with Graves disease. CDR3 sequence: CASSPGQGADEQYF. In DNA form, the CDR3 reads TGCGCCAGCAGCCCGGGACAGGGGGCCGACGAGCAGTACTTC.